A single sample gave rise to the 28 T cell receptor beta chains below, sequenced in a study of T cell clusters in autoimmune cytopenias. TRB amplification used 250 ng of peripheral blood genomic DNA. TRB was amplified by touch-down multiplex PCR, primer pools A and B combined. TCRdb reprocessed the multiplex PCR reads, with one entry per CDR3 protein and no DNA. In total, the table holds thousands of distinct CDR3 sequences. Sequencing was carried out using peripheral blood. These receptors were collected from a human donor with an autoimmune cytopenia or autoimmune hepatitis (not recorded which).

Judged by frequency, this clonotype is medium-sized. This sequence joins TRBV19 and TRBJ2-5. From germline, CDR1 is LNHDA and CDR2 SQIVND (reference sequence). This CDR3 region has 13 residues. The CDR3 loop is CASSMVAQETQYF.

This sequence joins TRBV6-6 and TRBJ1-1; the TRBD1 assignment by TCRdb is unverifiable without DNA. The CDR3 spans 17 residues. CDR1 is MNHNY and CDR2 is SVGAGI in the germline V gene (reference sequence). The CDR3 sequence: CASSYPDTGGGGGEAFF.

J is TRBJ2-3 and V is TRBV5-1. Germline V CDR1 and CDR2: SGHRS, YFSETQ. The CDR3 is 14 amino acids. The CDR3 protein is CASSLVLPTDTQYF.

Frequency places this clonotype as medium-sized. The chain couples TRBV19 to TRBJ2-7; TCRdb selects TRBD2, and the lack of DNA leaves this call unchecked. The germline V gene has CDR1 LNHDA and CDR2 SQIVND (reference sequence). This CDR3 is 14 amino acids long. This chain's CDR3 is CASSMRGGLALQYF.

V usage is TRBV6-6 and J usage is TRBJ1-1. The germline V gene has CDR1 MNHNY and CDR2 SVGAGI (reference sequence). CDR3 length equals 16 residues. This CDR3 reads CASSKPRGGQNTEAFF.

The rearrangement joins TRBV6-1 to TRBJ1-4; TCRdb's D gene call, TRBD1, goes unchecked for lack of DNA. There are 15 residues in the CDR3. CDR1 is MNHNS, CDR2 SASEGT, per germline. CDR3 in amino acids: CASSKQGALSEKLFF.

This rearrangement joins TRBV27 to TRBJ2-7; TCRdb lists TRBD2, though no DNA is available to test this call. The CDR3 runs to 12 residues. CDR1 is MNHEY and CDR2 is SMNVEV in the germline V gene (reference sequence). The CDR3 sequence is CASAIPGSEQYF.

Its frequency marks this clonotype as medium-sized (0.01 to 0.1%). The chain employs TRBV19 and TRBJ2-1. CDR3 length: 14 amino acids. Germline-derived CDR1 and CDR2 are LNHDA and SQIVND (reference sequence). The CDR3 protein is CASSGSSSYNEQFF.

This clonotype counts as medium-sized by frequency. V and J are TRBV30 and TRBJ1-3; TCRdb returns TRBD1, unconfirmable since there is no DNA. The CDR3 is 13 amino acids. CDR1 and CDR2 (germline): GTSNPN, SVGIG (reference sequence). This chain's CDR3 is CASDRGLGNTIYF.

This clonotype is called medium-sized based on its frequency. The chain recombines TRBV6-5 with TRBJ1-5; TCRdb's D call of TRBD1 is untestable without DNA. Germline CDR1 and CDR2: MNHEY and SVGAGI. The CDR3 runs to 14 residues. The CDR3 loop is CASSGALNNQPQHF.

V and J are TRBV18 and TRBJ2-7; TCRdb's D gene call, TRBD1, goes unchecked for lack of DNA. Germline CDR1 is KGHSH and CDR2 is LQKENI. The CDR3 runs 14 residues. CDR3 sequence: CASSPSTVNYEQYF.

This clonotype is medium-sized by frequency. The gene calls are TRBV6-5 and TRBJ2-3; lacking DNA, the TRBD1 call made by TCRdb goes unchecked. Germline V gene sequence: CDR1 MNHEY, CDR2 SVGAGI. This CDR3 is built from 13 residues. The CDR3 region is CASSSGFRDTQYF.

The V gene is TRBV11-2, the J gene TRBJ2-5; TCRdb proposes TRBD2, but this gene call is untestable without DNA. The CDR3 consists of 15 residues. Germline V gives CDR1 SGHAT, CDR2 FQNNGV. The CDR3 here is CASSSRVSQGETQYF.

V usage is TRBV19 and J usage is TRBJ2-1; TCRdb picks TRBD1, but there is no DNA to check that call. The CDR3 extends over 13 amino acids. The germline gives CDR1 LNHDA, CDR2 SQIVND (reference sequence). CDR3 sequence reads: CAWTPSSTMKQFF.

This clonotype counts as medium-sized by frequency. CDR3 in amino acids: CASSLAWEQFF. The V call is TRBV5-6, the J call TRBJ2-1. The CDR3 is 11 amino acids. Germline-derived CDR1 and CDR2 are SGHDT and YYEEEE.

The chain combines TRBV5-3 with TRBJ1-5; TCRdb proposes TRBD1, but this gene call is untestable without DNA. TRBV5-3 is an ORF; its function is uncertain. This CDR3 has 15 residues. The CDR3 loop reads CARSLPGTVNQPQHF.

This chain joins TRBV5-6 and TRBJ1-2; there is no DNA to check the TCRdb D call of TRBD1. The length of the CDR3 is 14 residues. The V gene's germline CDR1 is SGHDT and CDR2 YYEEEE. The CDR3: CASSLGGRGLGYTF.

The chain carries TRBV15 and TRBJ2-7; TCRdb returns TRBD1, unconfirmable since there is no DNA. The CDR3 covers 17 residues. Germline CDR1 and CDR2: LNHNV and YYDKDF (reference sequence). This CDR3 is CATSREGTGGLGNEQYF.

The V call is TRBV29-1, the J call TRBJ2-3; TCRdb returns TRBD1, unconfirmable since there is no DNA. Germline V lookup: CDR1 SQVTM, CDR2 ANQGSEA. The CDR3 totals 14 residues. CDR3 region: CSVRPGQGTDTQYF.

The chain combines TRBV6-2 or TRBV6-3 with TRBJ2-7; TCRdb proposes TRBD1, but this gene call is untestable without DNA. The CDR3 runs 13 residues. Germline V gives CDR1 MNHEY, CDR2 SVGEGT. The CDR3 reads CASSTTGFSEQYF.

Measured by frequency, this clonotype is medium-sized. The V and J genes are TRBV12-3 or TRBV12-4 and TRBJ2-1. The CDR3 totals 13 residues. CDR3 sequence: CASSFLSGDEQFF.

Considering frequency, this clonotype is medium-sized. J is TRBJ2-3 and V is TRBV12-3 or TRBV12-4; TCRdb names TRBD2, which stays unverified in the absence of DNA. The length of the CDR3 is 16 residues. The CDR3 sequence: CASSPAERGVTDTQYF.

V and J are TRBV19 and TRBJ1-3. This CDR3 contains 13 residues. Germline V gene data show CDR1 as LNHDA and CDR2 as SQIVND (reference sequence). This CDR3 is CASVGISGNTIYF.

J is TRBJ1-2 and V is TRBV7-6; checking the TCRdb D call of TRBD1 is not possible without DNA. The CDR3 spans 12 residues. From germline, CDR1 is SGHVS and CDR2 FNYEAQ. The CDR3: CASSLSGDGYTF.

This chain links TRBV6-5 with TRBJ1-5; the D gene TCRdb calls, TRBD1, cannot be checked with no DNA. The CDR3 sequence is 13 residues long. Germline V gene lookup returns CDR1 MNHEY and CDR2 SVGAGI. The CDR3 sequence is CASSAGGNQPQHF.

CDR3 residues: CASLNRYYEQFF. The rearrangement uses TRBV27 and TRBJ2-1. The CDR3 length is 12 residues. The germline V gene has CDR1 MNHEY and CDR2 SMNVEV (reference sequence).

The chain is built from TRBV6-5 and TRBJ2-7; TCRdb's D call, TRBD1, is unchecked because there is no DNA. The CDR3 has 14 residues. CDR1 is MNHEY and CDR2 is SVGAGI in the germline V gene. The CDR3 here is CASRYRDRGYEQYF.

This chain connects TRBV7-9 to TRBJ2-3; TCRdb picks TRBD2, but there is no DNA to check that call. In germline, CDR1 is SEHNR, CDR2 FQNEAQ (reference sequence). This CDR3 is built from 13 residues. This chain's CDR3 is CASSPRGPDTQYF.